The entry below describes one T cell receptor beta chain. Its antigen remains unidentified. The data belong to a study of OX40 agonist ivuxolimab in advanced cancers. Study at large: Ivuxolimab, an antibody acting as an agonist of OX40 (CD134), was used to treat patients. Patients were around 83% male with ages about 20 to 79, mean 60.

Study-level findings and limits: Compared with CD4+, CD8+ T cells on average had more expanded clones. By week 6 at 0.1 to 3.0 mg/kg, blood CD4+ and CD8+ T cells had expanded clonally.

The CDR3 runs 15 residues. The V segment lost 6 bases and the J segment 1 base; nucleotides outside the gene matches: 0. Germline-derived CDR1 and CDR2 are MNHEY and SVGAGI. The assay was immunoSEQ multiplex PCR, and TCRdb's table has in-frame clones only and misses some. The sample holds 65,000 to 95,000 clones; around 88% are singletons and the top ten take 6.5% to 7.5%. The source material was CD4+ or CD8+ T cells sorted from blood, sampled in a trial of the OX40 agonist ivuxolimab. The source is an adult with an advanced solid tumor such as melanoma, head and neck, liver or kidney cancer. The chain links TRBV6-5 to TRBJ2-2, with TRBD2 matching over 12 bases. The chain's CDR3 is CASRTSGGNTGELFF. CDR3 sequence (DNA): TGTGCCAGCAGGACTAGCGGGGGGAACACCGGGGAGCTGTTTTTT.